One sample yielded the 30 T cell receptor beta chains listed below, sequenced in a study of metastatic and nonmetastatic thyroid tumors. TCRdb re-processed the PCR reads through MiXCR. This table holds 45,000 or so clones, 4% found once. Each patient went into thyroid surgery without having received any treatment. Sequencing was performed on blood. These receptors came from a female donor with papillary thyroid cancer or a benign thyroid nodule (not recorded which). Some clones in this sample may be carry-over from other donors' samples.

This clone turned up a few times. The chain combines TRBV11-2 with TRBJ1-1, with 8 bases aligning to TRBD1. This CDR3 spans 15 amino acids. The germline V gene has CDR1 SGHAT and CDR2 FQNNGV. J lost 1 base, V lost 6 bases, and 7 bases had no gene match. Here the CDR3 reads CASSYGTGQNTEAFF. The CDR3 DNA is TGTGCCAGCAGTTACGGGACAGGCCAGAACACTGAAGCTTTCTTT.

This clone appeared a few times. Because the CDR3's place on the DNA is in doubt, the DNA is left out and the CDR3 is given as listed by TCRdb. The chain has TRBV7-6 and TRBJ2-6. The CDR3 is 17 residues long, ends included. Germline CDR1 is SGHVS and CDR2 is FNYEAQ. The CDR3 sequence: CASSLRVFGSGANVLTF.

This clone was counted many times. The chain uses TRBV27 and TRBJ1-2; D ambiguous. Germline values: CDR1 MNHEY, CDR2 SMNVEV (reference sequence). The ends were cut back, 7 bases at V and 0 bases at J, with 3 bases in the middle. This CDR3 has 11 amino acids. CDR3 loop: CASTPNYGYTF. CDR3 bases: TGTGCCAGCACCCCTAACTATGGCTACACCTTC.

This clone was seen at least ten times. The CDR3 reads CSVGTGDGDEQYF. The CDR3 DNA follows: TGCAGCGTGGGGACAGGGGATGGGGACGAGCAGTACTTC. The V gene is TRBV29-1, the J gene TRBJ2-7; 10 nucleotides agree with TRBD1. Trimming cost V 6 bases and J 5 bases; bases outside gene matches: 7. This CDR3 spans 13 amino acids. Germline V gene lookup returns CDR1 SQVTM and CDR2 ANQGSEA.

The sample holds a few counts of this clone. The chain uses TRBV5-1 and TRBJ2-3; possible D gene TRBD2, 6 bases. V lost 4 bases and J lost 2, with 17 bases in between. Germline V gives CDR1 SGHRS, CDR2 YFSETQ. CDR3 size: 16 residues. The CDR3 region is CASSIVLAGSTDTQYF. DNA for the CDR3: TGCGCCAGCAGCATCGTACTAGCTGGGTCCACAGATACGCAGTATTTT.

As to this clone: This is likely a read error, given that the CDR3 carries no conserved phenylalanine or tryptophan at its end. V and J are TRBV11-2 and TRBJ1-5; D unresolved. Germline V CDR1 and CDR2: SGHAT, FQNNGV. V was shortened by 2 bases and J by 5 bases, with 7 bases between the two germline ends. CDR3 length: 13 amino acids. This CDR3 reads CASSLTLDQPQHP. The CDR3 DNA reads as TGTGCCAGCAGCTTAACTCTTGATCAGCCCCAGCATCCT.

This clone counts as medium-sized (0.01 to 0.1%). V usage is TRBV6-5 and J usage is TRBJ2-7; the match to TRBD2 covers 8 bases. This CDR3 comprises 16 residues. V was clipped by 2 bases and J by 2 bases; unmatched bases: 8. CDR1 is MNHEY and CDR2 is SVGAGI in the germline V gene. The CDR3 DNA sequence: TGTGCCAGCAGTTACGATCGGACTAGCCTAACCTACGAGCAGTACTTC. Its protein product is CASSYDRTSLTYEQYF.

The sample holds a few counts of this clone. The chain has TRBV2 and TRBJ1-3; TRBD1 might be the D (5 bases). The CDR3 extends over 16 amino acids. Germline V CDR1 and CDR2: SNHLY, FYNNEI. The V gene lost 3 bases and the J gene lost 4 bases, with 16 bases spanning the gap. The CDR3 sequence is CASSDLGVSSGNTIYF. The CDR3, as DNA: TGTGCCAGCAGTGATTTGGGGGTTTCGTCAGGAAACACCATATATTTT.

Concerning this clone: The germline gene is not matched at one end of the junction; a read error may be the cause. The V and J genes are TRBV7-2 and TRBJ2-1; possibly TRBD2 for D (5 bases). Looked up from germline, CDR1 is SGHTA and CDR2 is FQGNSA. The CDR3 is 16 residues long. CDR3 in DNA: TGTGCCAGCAGCTTTTTTTCCGGGATATCCGACAATGAGCAGGTCTTC. This encodes CASSFFSGISDNEQVF.

This chain uses TRBV7-3 with TRBJ2-1, with TRBD2 matching 8 bases. This CDR3 region has 16 residues. The germline V gene has CDR1 SGHTA and CDR2 FQGTGA. V lost 6 bases and J lost 5; bases outside the gene matches: 12. The CDR3 DNA sequence: TGTGCCAGCAGATTATCAGCGGGAGTATACCACAATGAGCAGTTCTTC. Protein product: CASRLSAGVYHNEQFF.

A few counts support this clone. The chain recombines TRBV6-1 with TRBJ2-3; TRBD2 is a possible D gene (5 bases). Germline CDR1 is MNHNS and CDR2 is SASEGT. V lost 3 bases to trimming and J lost 6 bases, with 7 bases between them. The CDR3 runs to 12 residues. This CDR3 reads CASSETGDTQYF. The CDR3 DNA is TGTGCCAGCAGTGAGACGGGGGATACGCAGTATTTT.

This clone was seen ten or more times. This chain links TRBV24-1 with TRBJ1-2; 7 positions match TRBD1. V lost 2 bases, J lost 5 bases, and 4 bases stayed unmatched. The germline CDR1 and CDR2 sequences are KGHDR and SFDVKD. The CDR3 loop spans 14 amino acids. The CDR3 region has the DNA TGTGCCACCAGTGATTGGACAGGAAGATATGGCTACACCTTC. Its translation is CATSDWTGRYGYTF.

On this clone: This sample also contains other DNA sequences that code for the same CDR3. The rearrangement uses TRBV27 and TRBJ2-3, with a possible D match to TRBD2 (6 bases). This CDR3 is 16 amino acids long. CDR1 is MNHEY, CDR2 SMNVEV, per germline (reference sequence). The germline V and J ends were trimmed by 6 bases and 2 bases, with 18 bases remaining between them. CDR3 sequence (DNA): TGTGCCAGCAGACCCGGCGGGGTAGCTGACACAGATACGCAGTATTTT. Translation: CASRPGGVADTDTQYF.

This clone is deemed medium-sized (0.01 to 0.1%). V gene TRBV27 combines with J gene TRBJ1-2; D is perhaps TRBD1 (6 bases). CDR1 and CDR2 from the germline V gene are MNHEY and SMNVEV (reference sequence). There are 13 residues in the CDR3. V was pared by 5 bases and J by 5 bases, with 12 bases between. The CDR3 DNA sequence: TGTGCCAGCAGTAGGCAGGGGAAATATGGCTACACCTTC. Residues: CASSRQGKYGYTF.

This clone was counted a few times. The gene calls are TRBV7-9 and TRBJ2-3; the D gene is possibly TRBD2 (6 bases). V lost 2 bases, J lost 5 bases, and 14 bases lay in between. This CDR3 has 15 residues. CDR1 is SEHNR and CDR2 is FQNEAQ in the germline V gene (reference sequence). The CDR3 region has the DNA TGTGCCAGCAGCTTACGCCGACTAGGACTAGATACGCAGTATTTT. It yields the protein CASSLRRLGLDTQYF.

This clone appeared a few times. The V gene is TRBV6-2 or TRBV6-3, the J gene TRBJ1-1; D uncertain. Germline-derived CDR1 and CDR2 are MNHEY and SVGEGT. The CDR3 runs 15 residues. The ends were cut back, 5 bases at V and 5 bases at J, with 18 bases in the middle. CDR3 sequence (DNA): TGTGCCAGCAGTGCTCATGGAACGGGGAGTACTGAAGCTTTCTTT. Translated: CASSAHGTGSTEAFF.

This clone was counted many times. The V gene is TRBV10-1, the J gene TRBJ2-1; D uncertain. V lost 3 bases and J 3 bases, leaving 9 bases between the germline ends. The germline V gene encodes CDR1 WNHNN and CDR2 SYGVQD (reference sequence). The CDR3 has 14 residues. CDR3: CASSEFGSYNEQFF. The CDR3 bases are TGCGCCAGCAGTGAATTCGGCAGCTACAATGAGCAGTTCTTC.

This clone occurred many times. J is TRBJ1-3 and V is TRBV20-1, with D unclear. Germline V gene sequence: CDR1 DFQATT, CDR2 SNEGSKA (reference sequence). The CDR3 runs 16 residues. Trimming took off 1 base at V and 1 base at J, with 14 bases between the two ends. In DNA form, the CDR3 reads TGCAGTGCTAGAGGGGCCTGGGCGCCGTCTGGAAACACCATATATTTT. This encodes CSARGAWAPSGNTIYF.

Notes on this clone: The germline gene is not matched at one end of the junction; a read error may be the cause. The genes are TRBV19 and TRBJ2-2, with 8 bases lining up with TRBD1. The CDR3 extends over 16 amino acids. Germline V gives CDR1 LNHDA, CDR2 SQIVND (reference sequence). The CDR3 region has the DNA TGCGCCACTCGGGACAGGTATCGGGGGAACACCGGGGAGCTGTTTTTT. Translating it yields CATRDRYRGNTGELFF. Supplemented by reference TRBV19 and TRBJ2-2, the full variable domain reads DGGITQSPKYLFRKEGQNVTLSCEQNLNHDAMYWYRQDPGQGLRLIYYSQIVNDFQKGDIAEGYSVSREKKESFPLTVTSAQKNPTAFYLCATRDRYRGNTGELFFGEGSRLTVL.

This rearrangement joins TRBV12-5 to TRBJ2-1; possible D gene TRBD2, 6 bases. The last part of the DNA fits TRBJ2-5 better; the J call may be wrong. CDR1 and CDR2 from the germline V gene are LGHNT and FRNRAP. The CDR3 extends over 16 amino acids. The CDR3 coding sequence is TGTGCTAGTGGTTTTGGGTCGGGGGTAACCCAAGAGACCCAGTACTTC. Translating it yields CASGFGSGVTQETQYF.

The chain uses TRBV20-1 and TRBJ1-2; D is possibly TRBD1 (6 bases). This CDR3 contains 14 residues. With 0 bases removed from V and 8 bases from J, the gap between germline ends came to 16 bases. Germline V lookup: CDR1 DFQATT, CDR2 SNEGSKA (reference sequence). CDR3 loop: CSARDPTGRIGYTF. The CDR3 nucleotides read TGCAGTGCTAGAGATCCAACAGGGAGGATCGGCTACACCTTC.

In this sample, this clone turned up many times. This chain joins TRBV12-5 and TRBJ1-3, with D hard to call. V lost 2 bases and J 2 bases, leaving 22 bases between the germline ends. The CDR3 is 19 amino acids. Germline CDR1 and CDR2: LGHNT and FRNRAP. The DNA for the CDR3 is TGTGCTAGTGGTTTGTTTACCCCCTCGGGCTTGGACGCTGGAAACACCATATATTTT. Amino acid sequence: CASGLFTPSGLDAGNTIYF.

Many counts were recorded for this clone. V gene TRBV19 combines with J gene TRBJ2-2; TRBD2 matches 10 bases. Germline trimming cut 8 bases from V and 6 bases from J; bases unmatched to any gene: 15. Per the germline V gene, CDR1 is LNHDA and CDR2 is SQIVND (reference sequence). The CDR3 length is 17 residues. CDR3 DNA: TGTGCCAGTCTCGGATGGGCGGCTAGCGGGAGTTCCGGGGAGCTGTTTTTT. It encodes CASLGWAASGSSGELFF.

This clone was seen repeatedly, ten times or more. The CDR3 nucleotides are TGTGCCTGGACCCGGGGGTATAATTCACCCCTCCACTTT. This sequence encodes CAWTRGYNSPLHF. The rearrangement links TRBV30 to TRBJ1-6; possibly TRBD1 for D (5 bases). CDR1 and CDR2 (germline): GTSNPN, SVGIG (reference sequence). This CDR3 spans 13 amino acids. V dropped 4 bases and J dropped 4 bases, with 8 bases sitting between them.

About this clone itself: A much larger clone lies one base from this, so it may be a read error. The V and J genes are TRBV18 and TRBJ1-3; 7 positions match TRBD1. The CDR3 covers 17 residues. CDR1 and CDR2 (germline): KGHSH, LQKENI. V trimming: 3 bases; J trimming: 6 bases; junction bases outside the gene matches: 14. CDR3 bases: TGTGCCAGCTCACCGATTAGACAGGGCGAACCCGTAAACACCATATATTTT. It yields the protein CASSPIRQGEPVNTIYF.

In the case of this clone: It may be a read error: a sequence one base away is much more abundant. This chain connects TRBV6-1 to TRBJ1-6, with D hard to call. The CDR3 totals 14 residues. Germline CDR1 and CDR2: MNHNS and SASEGT. V gave up 2 bases and J gave up 14 bases, with 16 bases separating them. This chain's CDR3 is CASSERGSQRALHF. The CDR3, as DNA: TGTGCCAGCAGTGAACGAGGGTCCCAACGGGCCCTCCACTTT.

This clone was seen ten or more times. This rearrangement joins TRBV11-3 to TRBJ2-7; D is uncertain. Trimming removed 3 bases at V and 2 bases at J, with 8 bases between. The CDR3 spans 13 residues. The germline gives CDR1 SGHNT, CDR2 YENEEA. CDR3 DNA sequence: TGTGCCAGCAGCTTTGGACGGGCCTACGAGCAGTACTTC. Its translation: CASSFGRAYEQYF. Combining the CDR3 with reference TRBV11-3 and TRBJ2-7 gives the whole variable domain EAGVVQSPRYKIIEKKQPVAFWCNPISGHNTLYWYLQNLGQGPELLIRYENEEAVDDSQLPKDRFSAERLKGVDSTLKIQPAELGDSAVYLCASSFGRAYEQYFGPGTRLTVT.

This clone was seen a few times. This chain connects TRBV4-2 to TRBJ1-1; TRBD1 aligns across 7 bases. The CDR3 spans 16 residues. Germline CDR1 is LGHNA and CDR2 is YNFKEQ. V lost 2 bases to trimming and J lost 2 bases; unmatched junction nucleotides: 8. The CDR3 is CASSQLTTGFNTEAFF. Written as DNA, the CDR3 is TGTGCCAGCAGCCAACTAACGACAGGGTTCAACACTGAAGCTTTCTTT.

This clone turned up a few times. A much larger clone differs from this one at a single base, so this may be a read error. The chain employs TRBV15 and TRBJ2-1; 8 nucleotides line up with TRBD2. Looked up from germline, CDR1 is LNHNV and CDR2 is YYDKDF (reference sequence). This CDR3 has 14 amino acids. CDR3 sequence: CATSEAGDYNEQLF. The CDR3 DNA sequence: TGTGCCACCAGTGAAGCGGGAGATTACAATGAGCAGTTATTC.

This clone was observed at least ten times. This clone may be a read error of a much larger clone one base away. The chain is built from TRBV6-1 and TRBJ2-5, with 8 bases identical to TRBD1. The CDR3 loop spans 13 amino acids. The V gene's germline CDR1 is MNHNS and CDR2 SASEGT. This CDR3 reads CAGSRNRGETQYF. CDR3 DNA sequence: TGTGCCGGCAGTAGGAACAGGGGGGAGACCCAGTACTTC.